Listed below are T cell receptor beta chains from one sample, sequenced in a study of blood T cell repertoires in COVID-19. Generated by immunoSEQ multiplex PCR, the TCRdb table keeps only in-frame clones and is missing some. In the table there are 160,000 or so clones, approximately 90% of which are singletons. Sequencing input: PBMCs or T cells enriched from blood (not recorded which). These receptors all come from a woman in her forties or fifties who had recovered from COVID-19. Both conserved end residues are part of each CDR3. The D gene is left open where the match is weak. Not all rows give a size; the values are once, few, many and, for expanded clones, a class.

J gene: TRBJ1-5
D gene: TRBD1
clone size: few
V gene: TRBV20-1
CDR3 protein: CSASQGQEESWGNQPQHF
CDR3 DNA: TGCAGTGCTAGTCAGGGACAGGAGGAATCTTGGGGCAATCAGCCCCAGCATTTT

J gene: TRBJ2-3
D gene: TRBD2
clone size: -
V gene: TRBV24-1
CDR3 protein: CATSERTSGRSTDTQYF
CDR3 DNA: TGTGCCACCAGTGAGAGGACTAGCGGGCGTAGCACAGATACGCAGTATTTT

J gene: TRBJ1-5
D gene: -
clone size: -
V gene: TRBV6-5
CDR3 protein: CASRPAYRVGEPQHF
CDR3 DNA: TGTGCCAGCAGACCGGCGTACAGGGTAGGGGAGCCCCAGCATTTT

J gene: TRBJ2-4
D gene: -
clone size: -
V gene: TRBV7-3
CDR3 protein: CASSFGQQNIQYF
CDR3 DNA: TGTGCCAGCAGCTTCGGACAGCAAAACATTCAGTACTTC

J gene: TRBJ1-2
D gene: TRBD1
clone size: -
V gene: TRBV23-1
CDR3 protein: CASSQHEAGGLSNYGYTF
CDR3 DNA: TGCGCCAGCAGTCAACACGAGGCAGGGGGACTTTCTAACTATGGCTACACCTTC

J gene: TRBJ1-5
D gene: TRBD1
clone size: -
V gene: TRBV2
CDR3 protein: CAEDRGGGSNQPQHF
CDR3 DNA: TGTGCAGAGGACAGGGGAGGAGGTAGCAATCAGCCCCAGCATTTT

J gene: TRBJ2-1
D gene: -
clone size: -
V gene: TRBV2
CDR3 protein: CASSGSRAVGNEQFF
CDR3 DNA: TGTGCCAGCAGTGGCTCCCGCGCGGTTGGCAATGAGCAGTTCTTC

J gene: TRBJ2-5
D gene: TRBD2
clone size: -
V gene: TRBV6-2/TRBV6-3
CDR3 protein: CASSLIAGAIPQETQYF
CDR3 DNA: TGTGCCAGCAGTCTTATAGCGGGGGCCATTCCCCAAGAGACCCAGTACTTC

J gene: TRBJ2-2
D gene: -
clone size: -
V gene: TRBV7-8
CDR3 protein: CASSLGAQGTGELFF
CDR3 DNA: TGTGCCAGCAGCCTGGGGGCCCAAGGCACCGGGGAGCTGTTTTTT

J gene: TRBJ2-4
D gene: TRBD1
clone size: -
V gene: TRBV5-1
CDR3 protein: CASSLVTGGLNIQYF
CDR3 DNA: TGCGCCAGCAGCTTGGTGACAGGGGGCTTAAACATTCAGTACTTC

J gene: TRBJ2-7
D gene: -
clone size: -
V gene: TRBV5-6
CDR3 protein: CASSYYSYEQYF
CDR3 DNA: TGTGCCAGCAGCTACTATTCCTACGAGCAGTACTTC

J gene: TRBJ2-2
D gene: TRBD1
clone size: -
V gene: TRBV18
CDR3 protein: CASSPPQGQGNTGELFF
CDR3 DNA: TGTGCCAGCTCACCACCTCAGGGACAGGGAAACACCGGGGAGCTGTTTTTT

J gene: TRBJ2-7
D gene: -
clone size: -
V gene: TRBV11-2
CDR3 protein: CASSRTARSYEQYF
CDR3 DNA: TGTGCCAGCAGCCGGACAGCTCGCTCCTACGAGCAGTACTTC

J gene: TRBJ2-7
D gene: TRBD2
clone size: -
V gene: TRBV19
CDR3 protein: CASAVGLSGESSYEQYF
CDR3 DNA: TGTGCCAGCGCCGTAGGTTTGAGCGGGGAAAGCTCCTACGAGCAGTACTTC

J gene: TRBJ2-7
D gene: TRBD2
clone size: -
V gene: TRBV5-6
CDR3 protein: CASSFSGGAISYEQYF
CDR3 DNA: TGTGCCAGCAGCTTCAGCGGGGGGGCTATCTCCTACGAGCAGTACTTC

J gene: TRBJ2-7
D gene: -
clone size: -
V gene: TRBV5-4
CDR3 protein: CASSLPGLREQYF
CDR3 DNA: TGTGCCAGCAGCTTGCCAGGACTTCGGGAGCAGTACTTC

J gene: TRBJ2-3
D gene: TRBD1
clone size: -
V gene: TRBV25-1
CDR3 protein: CASRRTGADTQYF
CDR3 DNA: TGTGCCAGCAGACGGACAGGGGCAGATACGCAGTATTTT

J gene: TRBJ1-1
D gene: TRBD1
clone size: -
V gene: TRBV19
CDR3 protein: CASSPHRGSTEAFF
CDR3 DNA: TGTGCCAGTAGTCCCCACAGGGGGTCCACTGAAGCTTTCTTT

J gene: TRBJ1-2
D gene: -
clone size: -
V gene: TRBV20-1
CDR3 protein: CSGGGYGYTF
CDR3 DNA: TGCAGTGGGGGGGGATATGGCTACACCTTC

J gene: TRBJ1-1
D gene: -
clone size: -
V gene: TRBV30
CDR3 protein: CAWRVGHRNTEAFF
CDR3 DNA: TGTGCCTGGAGGGTGGGACACCGGAACACTGAAGCTTTCTTT

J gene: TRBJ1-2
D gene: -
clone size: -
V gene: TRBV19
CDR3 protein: CASSIDATVNYGYTF
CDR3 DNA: TGTGCCAGTAGTATAGACGCGACAGTAAACTATGGCTACACCTTC

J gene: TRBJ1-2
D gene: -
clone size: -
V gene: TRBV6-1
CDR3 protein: CASSEAGAGGYTF
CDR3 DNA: TGTGCCAGCAGTGAAGCAGGGGCGGGAGGCTACACCTTC

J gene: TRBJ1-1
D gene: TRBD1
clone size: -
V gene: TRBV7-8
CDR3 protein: CASSPRQGMSTEAFF
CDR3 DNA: TGTGCCAGCAGCCCGCGACAGGGAATGAGCACTGAAGCTTTCTTT

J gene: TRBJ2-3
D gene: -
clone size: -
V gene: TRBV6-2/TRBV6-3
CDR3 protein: CASSLRDTDTQYF
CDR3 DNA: TGTGCCAGCAGTTTAAGAGACACAGATACGCAGTATTTT

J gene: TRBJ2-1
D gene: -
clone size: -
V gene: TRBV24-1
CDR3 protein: CATSGLGRPGSYNEQFF
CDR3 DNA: TGTGCCACCAGTGGCTTGGGGCGGCCTGGGTCCTACAATGAGCAGTTCTTC

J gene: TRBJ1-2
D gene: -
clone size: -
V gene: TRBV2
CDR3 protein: CASSEAREGGYTF
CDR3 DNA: TGTGCCAGCAGTGAGGCCCGGGAGGGCGGCTACACCTTC

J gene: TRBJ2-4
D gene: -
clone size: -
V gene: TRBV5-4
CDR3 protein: CASSLTGRAKNIQYF
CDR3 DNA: TGTGCCAGCAGCTTAACAGGGAGAGCCAAAAACATTCAGTACTTC

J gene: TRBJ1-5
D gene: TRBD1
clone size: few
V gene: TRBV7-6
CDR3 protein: CASSTRDRGQPQHF
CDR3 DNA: TGTGCCAGCAGCACCCGGGACAGGGGTCAGCCCCAGCATTTT

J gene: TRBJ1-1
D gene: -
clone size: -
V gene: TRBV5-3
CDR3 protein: CARSTEGGHTEAFF
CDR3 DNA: TGTGCCAGAAGCACCGAGGGGGGGCACACTGAAGCTTTCTTT

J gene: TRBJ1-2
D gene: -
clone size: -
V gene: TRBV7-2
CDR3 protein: CASSLVFEAIAF
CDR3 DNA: TGTGCCAGCAGCTTAGTTTTTGAGGCGATCGCCTTC

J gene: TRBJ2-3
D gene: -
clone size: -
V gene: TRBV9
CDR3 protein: CASSVVGFTDTQYF
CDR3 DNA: TGTGCCAGCAGCGTAGTTGGCTTCACAGATACGCAGTATTTT

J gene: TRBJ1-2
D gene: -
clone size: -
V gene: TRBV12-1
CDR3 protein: CASSSTDGYSLANYGYTF
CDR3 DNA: TGTGCCAGCAGCTCAACGGACGGCTATTCACTAGCTAACTATGGCTACACCTTC

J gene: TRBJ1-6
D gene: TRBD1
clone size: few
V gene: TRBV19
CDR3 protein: CASSIGLDRVASPLHF
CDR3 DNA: TGTGCCAGTAGTATAGGTCTAGACAGGGTGGCTTCACCCCTCCACTTT

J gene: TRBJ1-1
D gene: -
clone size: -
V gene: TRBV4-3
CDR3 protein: CASSPGGGRSGTEAFF
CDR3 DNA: TGCGCCAGCAGCCCCGGGGGAGGAAGGTCGGGCACTGAAGCTTTCTTT

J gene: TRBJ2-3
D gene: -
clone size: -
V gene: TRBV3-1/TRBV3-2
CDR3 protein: CASSQDLRRGLSDTQYF
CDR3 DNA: TGTGCCAGCAGCCAAGATTTGAGACGGGGGTTATCAGATACGCAGTATTTT

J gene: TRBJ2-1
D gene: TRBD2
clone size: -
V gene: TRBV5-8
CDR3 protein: CASRSYGGAGYNEQFF
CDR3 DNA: TGTGCCAGCAGAAGCTACGGGGGGGCCGGGTACAATGAGCAGTTCTTC

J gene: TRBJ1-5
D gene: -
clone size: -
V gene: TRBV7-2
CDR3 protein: CASSFPNQPQHF
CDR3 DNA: TGTGCCAGCAGCTTCCCAAATCAGCCCCAGCATTTT

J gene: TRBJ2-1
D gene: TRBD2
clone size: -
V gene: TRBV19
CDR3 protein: CASSHGGLAGYEQFF
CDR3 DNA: TGTGCCAGTAGTCATGGGGGACTAGCGGGGTATGAGCAGTTCTTC

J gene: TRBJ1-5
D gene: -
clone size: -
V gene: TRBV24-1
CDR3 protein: CATSGGGGPQHF
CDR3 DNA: TGTGCCACCAGTGGGGGAGGGGGGCCCCAGCATTTT

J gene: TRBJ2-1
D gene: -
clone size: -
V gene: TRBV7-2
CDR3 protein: CASSLVRQGYNEQFF
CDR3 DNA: TGTGCCAGCAGCTTAGTTCGGCAGGGCTACAATGAGCAGTTCTTC

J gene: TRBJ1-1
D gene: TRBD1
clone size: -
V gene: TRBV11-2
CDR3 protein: CASSFADRENTEAFF
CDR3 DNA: TGTGCCAGCAGCTTTGCCGACAGGGAGAACACTGAAGCTTTCTTT

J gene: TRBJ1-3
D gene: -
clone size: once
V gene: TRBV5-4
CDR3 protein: CASSTGRAGDGNTIYF
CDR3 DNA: TGTGCCAGCAGCACGGGACGGGCAGGGGACGGAAACACCATATATTTT

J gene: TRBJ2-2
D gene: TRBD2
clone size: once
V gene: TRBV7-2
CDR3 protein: CASRAGTSGTGELFF
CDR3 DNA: TGTGCCAGCAGGGCCGGGACTAGCGGCACCGGGGAGCTGTTTTTT

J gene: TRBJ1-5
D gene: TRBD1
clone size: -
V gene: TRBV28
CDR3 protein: CASSDRGNQPQHF
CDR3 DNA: TGTGCCAGCAGTGACAGGGGAAATCAGCCCCAGCATTTT

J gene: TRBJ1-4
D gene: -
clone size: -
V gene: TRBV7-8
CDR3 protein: CASSLVGLNEKLFF
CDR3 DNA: TGTGCCAGCAGCTTAGTGGGGCTTAATGAAAAACTGTTTTTT

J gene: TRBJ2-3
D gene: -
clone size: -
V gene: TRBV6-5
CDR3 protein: CASSYWRAGVVDTQYF
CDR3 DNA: TGTGCCAGCAGTTACTGGCGTGCAGGGGTGGTAGATACGCAGTATTTT

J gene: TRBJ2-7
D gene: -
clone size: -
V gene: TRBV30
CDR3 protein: CAWSDDRLAYEQYF
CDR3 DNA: TGTGCCTGGAGTGACGACAGGTTAGCCTACGAGCAGTACTTC

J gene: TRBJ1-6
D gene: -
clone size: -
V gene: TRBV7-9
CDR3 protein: CASSPQGGRRSSYNSPLHF
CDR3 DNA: TGTGCCAGCAGCCCCCAGGGAGGTCGGAGAAGCTCCTATAATTCACCCCTCCACTTT

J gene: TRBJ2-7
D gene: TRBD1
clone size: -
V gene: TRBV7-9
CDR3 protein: CASSLGGYQNRDRAYEQYF
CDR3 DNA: TGTGCCAGCAGCTTAGGGGGATACCAGAACCGGGACAGGGCCTACGAGCAGTACTTC

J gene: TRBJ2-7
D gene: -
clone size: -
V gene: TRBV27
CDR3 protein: CASSSSYSYEQYF
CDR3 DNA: TGTGCCAGCAGTTCCTCCTACTCCTACGAGCAGTACTTC